This TCR beta chain comes out of a study of read filtering for tumor transcriptome and immune sequencing. The wider study: DNase treatment preceded whole-transcriptome library preparation.

This clonotype was observed at least ten times. Molecular barcoded adaptors covering alpha/delta and beta/gamma chains were used on 400 ng RNA. TCRdb independently ran MiXCR on the reads; one entry per CDR3 protein. The sample yields roughly 68,000 distinct CDR3 sequences, roughly 14% seen once. With 0 bases removed from V and 9 bases from J, the gap between germline ends came to 11 bases. Germline CDR1 and CDR2: SGHAT and FQNNGV. This CDR3 contains 13 residues. The sample taken for sequencing was a population of CD138-negative cells sorted from bone marrow. The chain carries TRBV11-2 and TRBJ2-5; D remains ambiguous. The TCR comes from a donor at least 40 years old with multiple myeloma. The CDR3 region is CASSLDPLPPQYF. The CDR3 coding sequence is TGTGCCAGCAGCTTAGATCCCCTTCCCCCCCAGTACTTC.